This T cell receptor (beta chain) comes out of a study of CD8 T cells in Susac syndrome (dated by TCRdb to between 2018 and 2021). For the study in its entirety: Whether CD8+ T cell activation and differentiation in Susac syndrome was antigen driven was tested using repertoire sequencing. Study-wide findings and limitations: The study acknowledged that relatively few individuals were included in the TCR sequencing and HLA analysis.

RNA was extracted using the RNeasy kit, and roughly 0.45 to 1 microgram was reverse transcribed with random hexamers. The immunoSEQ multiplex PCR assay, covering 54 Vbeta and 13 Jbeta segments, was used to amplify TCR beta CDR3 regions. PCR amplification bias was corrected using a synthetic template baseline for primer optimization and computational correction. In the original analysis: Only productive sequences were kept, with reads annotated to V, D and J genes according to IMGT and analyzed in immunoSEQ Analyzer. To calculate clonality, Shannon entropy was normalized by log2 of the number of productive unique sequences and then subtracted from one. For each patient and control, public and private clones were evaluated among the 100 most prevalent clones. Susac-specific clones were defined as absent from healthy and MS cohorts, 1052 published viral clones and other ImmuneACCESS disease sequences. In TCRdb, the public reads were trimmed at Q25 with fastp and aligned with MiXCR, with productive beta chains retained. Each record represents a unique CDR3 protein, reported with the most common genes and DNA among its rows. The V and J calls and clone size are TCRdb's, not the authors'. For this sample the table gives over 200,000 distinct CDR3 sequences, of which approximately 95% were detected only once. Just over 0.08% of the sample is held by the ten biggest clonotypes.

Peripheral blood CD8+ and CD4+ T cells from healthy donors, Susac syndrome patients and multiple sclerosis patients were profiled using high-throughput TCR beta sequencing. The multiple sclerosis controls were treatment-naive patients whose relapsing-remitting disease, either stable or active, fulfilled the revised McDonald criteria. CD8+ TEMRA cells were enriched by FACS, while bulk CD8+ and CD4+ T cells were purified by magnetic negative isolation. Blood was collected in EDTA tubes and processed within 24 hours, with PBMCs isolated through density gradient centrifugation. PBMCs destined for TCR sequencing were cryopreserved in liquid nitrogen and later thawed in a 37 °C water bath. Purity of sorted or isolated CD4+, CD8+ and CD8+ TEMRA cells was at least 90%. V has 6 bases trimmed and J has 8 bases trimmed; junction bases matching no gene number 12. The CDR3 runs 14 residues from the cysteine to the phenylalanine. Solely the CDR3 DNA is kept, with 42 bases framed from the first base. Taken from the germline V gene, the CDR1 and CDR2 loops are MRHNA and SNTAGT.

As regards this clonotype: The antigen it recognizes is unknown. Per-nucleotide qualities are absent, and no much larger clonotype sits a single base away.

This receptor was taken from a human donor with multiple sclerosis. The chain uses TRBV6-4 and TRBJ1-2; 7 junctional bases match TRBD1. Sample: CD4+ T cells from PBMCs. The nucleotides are TGTGCCAGCAGCGCCGAGGGGGCGAGTACCGGCTACACCTTC. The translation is CASSAEGASTGYTF.